The 13 T cell receptor beta chains listed next were all sequenced from one sample in a study of human T cells and chemical hapten exposure. The time point: healthy volunteer bleed at 6 weeks. From whole blood left unfractionated, total RNA was extracted. TCRdb processed the RACE reads anew with MiXCR; each CDR3 protein has one entry. The sample has 65,000 to 95,000 distinct CDR3 sequences, around 9.3% seen once; the top ten hold about 1.7%. The specimen sequenced was whole blood. The receptors originated from a female donor in good health. Some clones in this sample may be carry-over from other donors' samples.

This clonotype was counted at least ten times. This rearrangement joins TRBV28 to TRBJ1-5; D remains unclear. The germline CDR1 and CDR2 sequences are MDHEN and SYDVKM. Trimming left V 4 bases short and J 14 bases short, with 15 bases between. The CDR3 has 12 residues. The CDR3 coding sequence is TGTGCCAGCAGTTATCAGTCTAGGATGGAGCATTTT. Its translation is CASSYQSRMEHF. Together with reference TRBV28 and TRBJ1-5, the CDR3 gives the full variable domain: DVKVTQSSRYLVKRTGEKVFLECVQDMDHENMFWYRQDPGLGLRLIYFSYDVKMKEKGDIPEGYSVSREKKERFSLILESASTNQTSMYLCASSYQSRMEHFGDGTRLSIL.

DNA of the CDR3: TGTGCCAGCAACCGGGACACAAGGAGCTCCTACGAGCAGTACTTC. It is translated as CASNRDTRSSYEQYF. The gene calls are TRBV6-2 or TRBV6-3 and TRBJ2-7, with D perhaps matching TRBD1 (6 bases). CDR3 length: 15 amino acids. V lost 7 bases to trimming and J lost 0 bases, with 16 bases between them. From germline, CDR1 is MNHEY and CDR2 SVGEGT.

A few counts support this clonotype. The chain has TRBV6-5 and TRBJ2-3; 9 bases agree with TRBD1. Germline CDR1 and CDR2: MNHEY and SVGAGI. The CDR3 is 16 amino acids. Trimming took 6 bases from V and 2 from J; bases not matched to a gene: 9. CDR3 DNA sequence: TGTGCCAGCAGCCTAACAGGGGGCCCGGCCACAGATACGCAGTATTTT. Its translation: CASSLTGGPATDTQYF.

The chain links TRBV15 to TRBJ1-2; D is uncertain. There are 15 residues in the CDR3. The germline V gene encodes CDR1 LNHNV and CDR2 YYDKDF (reference sequence). Trimming cost V 0 bases and J 7 bases, with 15 bases left between them. The CDR3 DNA follows: TGTGCCACCAGCAGAGATATAGGGAGGTCGGTTGGCTACACCTTC. Its translation is CATSRDIGRSVGYTF.

This clonotype showed up just a few times. This sequence joins TRBV29-1 and TRBJ1-4, with D possibly TRBD1 on 5 matching bases. The CDR3 runs to 13 residues. Trimming took off 7 bases at V and 5 bases at J, with 14 bases between the two ends. CDR1 SQVTM and CDR2 ANQGSEA come from the germline V gene. CDR3 bases: TGCAGCGCCCAGGACATGAAAAATGAAAAACTGTTTTTT. This translates into CSAQDMKNEKLFF. Looking up the rest from reference TRBV29-1 and TRBJ1-4 gives the full variable domain: SAVISQKPSRDICQRGTSLTIQCQVDSQVTMMFWYRQQPGQSLTLIATANQGSEATYESGFVIDKFPISRPNLTFSTLTVSNMSPEDSSIYLCSAQDMKNEKLFFGSGTQLSVL.

DNA of the CDR3: TGTGCCAGCAGCTACACAGGGAGCAGGGATCAGCCCCAGCATTTT. Protein: CASSYTGSRDQPQHF. The chain has TRBV5-5 and TRBJ1-5; the D gene is possibly TRBD1 (6 bases). The CDR3 spans 15 residues. The V end lost 3 bases, the J end lost 5 bases, and 15 bases lay between the germline ends. Germline CDR1 reads SGHKS; CDR2 reads YYEKEE (reference sequence).

The chain combines TRBV7-2 with TRBJ2-3; 11 nucleotides line up with TRBD2. Germline CDR1 SGHTA, CDR2 FQGNSA. The CDR3 covers 16 residues. The V and J ends lost 2 bases and 6 bases, in that order; junction bases with no gene match: 7. This CDR3 reads CASSLQPSGGSDTQYF. CDR3 coding DNA: TGTGCCAGCAGCTTACAGCCTAGCGGGGGGTCGGATACGCAGTATTTT.

This clonotype appeared a few times. The rearrangement links TRBV10-3 to TRBJ2-5; D is unresolved. Germline CDR1 ENHRY, CDR2 SYGVKD. Trimming removed 7 bases from V and 2 bases from J, with 14 bases in between. There are 14 residues in the CDR3. CDR3 bases: TGTGCCATCAAGCCCTCGTCTTTACAAGAGACCCAGTACTTC. Its protein product is CAIKPSSLQETQYF.

The chain employs TRBV7-3 and TRBJ1-1, with D unclear. The CDR3 covers 13 residues. The ends were cut back, 0 bases at V and 8 bases at J, with 10 bases in the middle. Germline-derived CDR1 and CDR2 are SGHTA and FQGTGA. The CDR3 reads CASSLTGEVEAFF. CDR3 DNA sequence: TGTGCCAGCAGCTTAACGGGTGAGGTCGAAGCTTTCTTT.

In its sample, this clonotype was seen many times. V gene TRBV12-3 or TRBV12-4 combines with J gene TRBJ2-1; 7 nucleotides match TRBD1. V lost 5 bases to trimming and J lost 10 bases; unmatched junction nucleotides: 14. This CDR3 spans 15 amino acids. The chain's CDR3 is CASSRDRVRVGEQFF. CDR3 bases: TGTGCCAGCAGTCGTGACAGGGTCCGGGTCGGGGAGCAGTTCTTC.

This clonotype was recorded many times. The chain joins TRBV14 to TRBJ2-3, with TRBD1 matching 8 bases. Per germline, CDR1 SGHDN and CDR2 FVKESK. The CDR3 has 15 amino acids. Trimming cost V 3 bases and J 0 bases; bases outside gene matches: 2. The CDR3 sequence: CASSQGQDSTDTQYF. CDR3 nucleotides: TGTGCCAGCAGCCAGGGACAGGACAGCACAGATACGCAGTATTTT.

This clonotype appeared many times. CDR3 region: CASSLEPRGKGSPLHF. The CDR3 region has the DNA TGTGCCAGCAGCTTAGAACCCAGGGGGAAGGGTTCACCCCTCCACTTT. The gene calls are TRBV7-6 and TRBJ1-6, with 7 bases lining up with TRBD1. CDR1 is SGHVS and CDR2 is FNYEAQ in the germline V gene. CDR3 length: 16 residues. With V trimmed by 1 base and J by 9 bases, 9 bases remained unmatched.

Many counts were recorded for this clonotype. The chain is built from TRBV11-1 and TRBJ1-1; no definite D call. CDR1 and CDR2 (germline): SGHAT, FQDESV (reference sequence). The V end lost 4 bases, the J end lost 4 bases, and 22 bases lay between the germline ends. CDR3 length equals 17 residues. The CDR3 coding sequence is TGTGCCAGCAGCTCCCACATGAAGCCAGATGGCCCCACTGAAGCTTTCTTT. It specifies CASSSHMKPDGPTEAFF.